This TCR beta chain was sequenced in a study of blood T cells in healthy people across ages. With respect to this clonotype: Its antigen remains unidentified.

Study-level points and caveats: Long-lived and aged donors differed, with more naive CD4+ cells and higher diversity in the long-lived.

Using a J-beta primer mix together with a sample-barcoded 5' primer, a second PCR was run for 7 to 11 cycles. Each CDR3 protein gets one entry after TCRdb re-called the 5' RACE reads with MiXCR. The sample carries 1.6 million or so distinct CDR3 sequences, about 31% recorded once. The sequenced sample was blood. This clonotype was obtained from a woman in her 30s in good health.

CDR3 in amino acids: CSDRAGQGARYYGYTF. The CDR3 DNA follows: TGCAGTGATAGGGCCGGACAGGGGGCGCGATACTATGGCTACACCTTC. The V gene is TRBV20-1, the J gene TRBJ1-2; 11 nucleotides line up with TRBD1. The CDR3 covers 16 residues. CDR1 is DFQATT and CDR2 is SNEGSKA in the germline V gene (reference sequence). V shed 7 bases, J shed 3 bases, and the junction held 13 bases outside the gene matches.